What follows are 7 T cell receptor beta chains derived from one specimen sequenced in a study of T cell repertoires in cytomegalovirus infection. TCRdb independently ran MiXCR on the reads; one entry per CDR3 protein. The sample lists approximately 500,000 distinct CDR3 sequences, 10% to 12% seen once, with about 9.4% in the top ten. The specimen was PBMCs. The receptors shown here come from a human donor in good health (CMV status not recorded). Some clones in this sample may be carry-over from other donors' samples.

This clonotype was observed many times. This chain connects TRBV4-2 to TRBJ2-1, with D tentatively TRBD2 (6 bases). V lost 1 base, J lost 5 bases, and 15 bases lay in between. Germline CDR1 LGHNA, CDR2 YNFKEQ. The CDR3 contains 16 residues. CDR3 in DNA: TGTGCCAGCAGCCAAGGGAGGGGTAGCGGAGACAATGAGCAGTTCTTC. Amino acid sequence: CASSQGRGSGDNEQFF.

The J gene is TRBJ2-2, the V gene TRBV29-1, with TRBD1 matching over 7 bases. The CDR3 is 15 residues long. Trimming removed 3 bases from V and 0 bases from J; junction bases left unmatched: 4. Germline-derived CDR1 and CDR2 are SQVTM and ANQGSEA. As DNA, the CDR3 is TGCAGCGTTGAGGCCGGGACAGCGAACACCGGGGAGCTGTTTTTT. It is translated as CSVEAGTANTGELFF.

In its sample, this clonotype was seen once. This sequence joins TRBV6-5 and TRBJ1-2; possible D gene TRBD1, 5 bases. Looked up from germline, CDR1 is MNHEY and CDR2 is SVGAGI. V lost 5 bases and J lost 4, with 11 bases in between. CDR3 size: 13 residues. The CDR3 here is CASSPPGRYGYTF. In DNA, the CDR3 is TGTGCCAGCAGTCCGCCGGGACGCTATGGCTACACCTTC.

This clonotype has ten or more counts. This chain joins TRBV4-2 and TRBJ2-1; 10 nucleotides line up with TRBD2. The CDR3 consists of 15 residues. With V trimmed by 4 bases and J by 4 bases, 4 bases remained unmatched. Germline loops: CDR1 LGHNA, CDR2 YNFKEQ. In nucleotides, the CDR3 is TGTGCCAGCAGCCCCGGGACTAGCGTATACAATGAGCAGTTCTTC. Its translation: CASSPGTSVYNEQFF.

This clonotype came up many times. V gene TRBV28 combines with J gene TRBJ2-3, with a possible D match to TRBD1 (5 bases). The V gene's germline CDR1 is MDHEN and CDR2 SYDVKM. CDR3 length: 16 residues. Trimming cost V 4 bases and J 0 bases, with 14 bases left between them. The CDR3 spells CASSSPGAASTDTQYF. DNA for the CDR3: TGTGCCAGCAGTTCACCTGGGGCGGCTAGCACAGATACGCAGTATTTT. The full variable domain, with the rest looked up from reference TRBV28 and TRBJ2-3, is DVKVTQSSRYLVKRTGEKVFLECVQDMDHENMFWYRQDPGLGLRLIYFSYDVKMKEKGDIPEGYSVSREKKERFSLILESASTNQTSMYLCASSSPGAASTDTQYFGPGTRLTVL.

This clonotype was counted ten times or more. This CDR3 is CASRGSLYGKLFF. DNA of the CDR3: TGTGCCAGCAGGGGCAGCCTGTACGGGAAACTGTTTTTT. V is TRBV6-1 and J is TRBJ1-4; D remains ambiguous. The CDR3 runs 13 residues. In germline, CDR1 is MNHNS, CDR2 SASEGT. V lost 6 bases and J lost 11, with 16 bases in between.

The chain couples TRBV5-1 to TRBJ1-1; D is uncertain. Germline assignment: CDR1 SGHRS and CDR2 YFSETQ. V lost 0 bases and J 7 bases, leaving 13 bases between the germline ends. The CDR3 loop spans 14 amino acids. The CDR3 DNA is TGCGCCAGCAGCTTGGATATCGGGTCGGGTGAAGCTTTCTTT. It encodes CASSLDIGSGEAFF.